The present T cell receptor (beta chain) was sequenced within a study of T cell changes during pregnancy in multiple sclerosis. Some clones are missing from TCRdb's copy, which holds only in-frame ones; the method was immunoSEQ multiplex PCR. Among 45,000 to 65,000 clones listed, around 94% were seen once. J lost 0 bases, V lost 2 bases, and 4 bases had no gene match. Germline CDR1 reads KGHSH; CDR2 reads LQKENI. The CDR3 has 16 amino acids. The V gene is TRBV18, the J gene TRBJ1-2; 9 bases line up with TRBD1. The source was CD8+ T cells from peripheral blood mononuclear cells, collected in the third trimester of pregnancy. This TCR came from a female donor with multiple sclerosis, enrolled in a pregnancy study. The CDR3 protein is CASSPWTGVSNYGYTF. CDR3 DNA: TGTGCCAGCTCACCATGGACAGGGGTCTCTAACTATGGCTACACCTTC.